The rows below give T cell receptor beta chains drawn from one sample of a study of T cells in Graves' hyperthyroidism and ophthalmopathy. MiXCR, applied by TCRdb to the multiplex PCR reads, yields one record per CDR3 protein. The sample contains about half a million distinct CDR3 sequences, roughly 16% of which appear only once. The sample taken for sequencing was blood. Receptors originate from a woman in her 30s with Graves' ophthalmopathy. Each CDR3 is given with its conserved first and last residue. D genes are given only for firm matches. Size tells how often a clone was seen (once, few, many) or the class of an expanded clone, and some rows leave it out.

v_call: TRBV20-1
clone_size: many
d_call: TRBD1
j_call: TRBJ1-4
cdr3_nt: TGCAGTGGGAAGGGGGACAGGGCCAGTGAAAAACTGTTTTTT
cdr3_aa: CSGKGDRASEKLFF

v_call: TRBV19
clone_size: few
d_call: -
j_call: TRBJ1-1
cdr3_nt: TGTGCCAGTAGGGTACAGGGATTAACGACTGAAGCTTTCTTT
cdr3_aa: CASRVQGLTTEAFF

v_call: TRBV29-1
clone_size: few
d_call: -
j_call: TRBJ1-1
cdr3_nt: TGCAGCGCCGGGGGACATCAGAACACTGAAGCTTTCTTT
cdr3_aa: CSAGGHQNTEAFF

v_call: TRBV9
clone_size: few
d_call: -
j_call: TRBJ2-7
cdr3_nt: TGTGCCAGCAGCCCTCCGTCTTTTCCCTACGAGCAGTACTTC
cdr3_aa: CASSPPSFPYEQYF

v_call: TRBV20-1
clone_size: few
d_call: -
j_call: TRBJ2-5
cdr3_nt: TGCAGTGCTAGTGGCTTAGTGGAACAGACCCAGTACTTC
cdr3_aa: CSASGLVEQTQYF

v_call: TRBV6-2/TRBV6-3
clone_size: few
d_call: -
j_call: TRBJ2-1
cdr3_nt: TGTGCCAGCAGTTACGGGGGGCGATTCTACAATGAGCAGTTCTTC
cdr3_aa: CASSYGGRFYNEQFF

v_call: TRBV20-1
clone_size: many
d_call: -
j_call: TRBJ2-7
cdr3_nt: TGCAGTGCTAACGCCCAGAGCCGCGAGCAGTACTTC
cdr3_aa: CSANAQSREQYF

v_call: TRBV4-3
clone_size: many
d_call: -
j_call: TRBJ2-3
cdr3_nt: TGCGCCAGCAGCCATTTCGGGACAGATACGCAGTATTTT
cdr3_aa: CASSHFGTDTQYF

v_call: TRBV2
clone_size: -
d_call: TRBD1
j_call: TRBJ2-6
cdr3_nt: TGTGCCAGCAGACAAAACCGGGACAGGAGCTCTGGGGCCAACGTCCTGACTTTC
cdr3_aa: CASRQNRDRSSGANVLTF

v_call: TRBV5-1
clone_size: many
d_call: -
j_call: TRBJ1-1
cdr3_nt: TGCGCCAGCAGCTTGATGAGGGGGAACACTGAAGCTTTCTTT
cdr3_aa: CASSLMRGNTEAFF